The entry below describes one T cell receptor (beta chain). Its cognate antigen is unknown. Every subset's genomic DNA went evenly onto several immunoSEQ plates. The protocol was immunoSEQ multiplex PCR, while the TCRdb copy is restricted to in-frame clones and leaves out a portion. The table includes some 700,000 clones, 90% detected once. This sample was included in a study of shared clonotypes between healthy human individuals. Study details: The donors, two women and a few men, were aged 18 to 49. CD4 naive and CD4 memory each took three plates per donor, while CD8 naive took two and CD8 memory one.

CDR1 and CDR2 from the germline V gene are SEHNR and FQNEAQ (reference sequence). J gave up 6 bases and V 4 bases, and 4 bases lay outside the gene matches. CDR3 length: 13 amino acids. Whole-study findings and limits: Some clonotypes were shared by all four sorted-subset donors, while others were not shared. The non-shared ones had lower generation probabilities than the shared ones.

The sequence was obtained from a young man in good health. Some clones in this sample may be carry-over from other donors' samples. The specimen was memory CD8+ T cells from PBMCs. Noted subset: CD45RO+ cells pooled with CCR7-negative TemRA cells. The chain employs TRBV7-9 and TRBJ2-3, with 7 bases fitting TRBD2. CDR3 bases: TGTGCCAGCAGCTCCTCCGGGGGGGATACGCAGTATTTT. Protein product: CASSSSGGDTQYF.